These 19 T cell receptor beta chains came from one sample sequenced in a study of T cell repertoires in cytomegalovirus infection. TCRdb recomputed calls from the reads with MiXCR, one row per CDR3 protein. Of some 800,000 distinct CDR3 sequences detected, approximately 29% appear once; the ten largest clones hold 12%. Antigen specificity for these receptors is unknown. This specimen consisted of cultured CD8+ T cells from PBMCs, obtained from culture after CMV antigen stimulation. The source is a human donor in good health (CMV status not recorded). Some clones in this sample may be carry-over from other donors' samples.

The chain links TRBV12-3 or TRBV12-4 to TRBJ1-1; no clear D gene. This CDR3 contains 19 residues. V was shortened by 3 bases and J by 5 bases, with 28 bases between the two germline ends. The DNA of the CDR3 is TGTGCCAGCAGTTTCATCTTCCGAGACCAGCCCACACTATTAACTGAAGCTTTCTTT. It yields the protein CASSFIFRDQPTLLTEAFF.

This clonotype was recorded a few times. The genes are TRBV2 and TRBJ2-1; the D gene could be TRBD1 or TRBD2 (6 bases each). The CDR3 is 15 residues long. The V and J ends lost 8 bases and 2 bases respectively, with 16 bases between them. Per the germline V gene, CDR1 is SNHLY and CDR2 is FYNNEI. The CDR3 sequence is CASFGLGGPYNEQFF. The CDR3 nucleotides are TGTGCCAGCTTTGGTCTGGGGGGCCCCTACAATGAGCAGTTCTTC.

V is TRBV20-1 and J is TRBJ2-2, with D unresolved. V lost 0 bases to trimming and J lost 5 bases, with 13 bases between them. Germline-derived CDR1 and CDR2 are DFQATT and SNEGSKA (reference sequence). The CDR3 has 15 amino acids. CDR3 residues: CSARDTTKGTGELFF. The CDR3 nucleotides read TGCAGTGCTAGAGATACCACAAAAGGAACCGGGGAGCTGTTTTTT.

Concerning this clonotype itself: The junction and the germline gene differ at one end; a read error may be behind it. The chain employs TRBV7-7 and TRBJ2-3, with D hard to call. This CDR3 has 13 residues. Germline CDR1 reads SSHAT; CDR2 reads FNYEAQ (reference sequence). DNA of the CDR3: TGTGCTAGCAGCGTATTAGAGCCAGATACGCAGTATTTT. Translated, it gives CASSVLEPDTQYF. Variable domain in full (rest from reference TRBV7-7 and TRBJ2-3): GAGVSQSPRYKVTKRGQDVTLRCDPISSHATLYWYQQALGQGPEFLTYFNYEAQPDKSGLPSDRFSAERPEGSISTLTIQRTEQRDSAMYRCASSVLEPDTQYFGPGTRLTVL.

This clonotype appeared a few times. The chain carries TRBV5-4 and TRBJ1-2; a weak D match, TRBD1 (5 bases). With 3 bases removed from V and 0 bases from J, the gap between germline ends came to 18 bases. There are 17 residues in the CDR3. From germline, CDR1 is SGHNT and CDR2 YYREEE (reference sequence). The CDR3, as DNA: TGTGCCAGCAGCTCTGACGACAGCCCAACGGCTAACTATGGCTACACCTTC. It translates to CASSSDDSPTANYGYTF.

This clonotype was counted between two and nine times. The J gene is TRBJ2-1, the V gene TRBV12-3 or TRBV12-4; possible D gene TRBD2, 5 bases. The CDR3 is 15 residues long. Trimming took 7 bases from V and 3 from J, leaving 16 bases between them. The CDR3 sequence: CASTSTEELYNEQFF. The CDR3 nucleotides are TGTGCCAGCACCTCGACGGAGGAACTCTACAATGAGCAGTTCTTC.

In its sample, this clonotype was seen many times. The chain links TRBV7-8 to TRBJ2-2; D not certain. This CDR3 has 13 amino acids. With 5 bases removed from V and 4 bases from J, the gap between germline ends came to 8 bases. Germline V lookup: CDR1 SGHVS, CDR2 FQNEAQ. CDR3 bases: TGTGCCAGCAGCCCACCGTTCACCGGGGAGCTGTTTTTT. As protein: CASSPPFTGELFF.

The CDR3 region has the DNA TGTGCCATCAGGGGGACAGGGATCGGAGAGACCCAGTACTTC. Its translation: CAIRGTGIGETQYF. The genes are TRBV10-3 and TRBJ2-5; 9 bases are a match to TRBD1. The germline V gene encodes CDR1 ENHRY and CDR2 SYGVKD. Losses at the gene ends were 6 bases for V and 4 bases for J; bases not matched to a gene: 6. The CDR3 runs 14 residues.

The chain combines TRBV19 with TRBJ1-2; tentatively, D is TRBD1 (5 bases). The CDR3 extends over 12 amino acids. The V gene lost 8 bases and the J gene lost 0 bases, with 7 bases spanning the gap. Germline CDR1 reads LNHDA; CDR2 reads SQIVND (reference sequence). Here the CDR3 reads CASLTANYGYTF. The CDR3 DNA follows: TGTGCCAGTCTGACAGCTAACTATGGCTACACCTTC.

This chain links TRBV6-2 or TRBV6-3 with TRBJ2-7; TRBD2 matches at 11 bases. The germline CDR1 and CDR2 sequences are MNHEY and SVGEGT. The CDR3 contains 16 residues. Here the CDR3 reads CASSYSRLAGNYKQYV. CDR3 DNA sequence: TGTGCCAGCAGTTACAGTCGACTAGCGGGAAACTACAAGCAGTACGTC.

This clonotype was counted only a few times. This chain links TRBV4-1 with TRBJ2-2; D tentatively fits TRBD1 or TRBD2 (5 bases each). Germline assignment: CDR1 MGHRA and CDR2 YSYEKL. Trimming removed 0 bases from V and 6 bases from J, with 8 bases in between. The CDR3 loop spans 14 amino acids. This chain's CDR3 is CASSQDEGSGELFF. The DNA for the CDR3 is TGCGCCAGCAGCCAAGATGAGGGGTCCGGGGAGCTGTTTTTT.

In the case of this clonotype: No DNA is shown, since the ends of the CDR3 on it are uncertain; the CDR3 is the one TCRdb lists. The rearrangement uses TRBV7-5 and TRBJ1-2. TRBV7-5 is a pseudogene locus. The CDR3 contains 20 residues when both ends are counted. CDR3 sequence reads: CISVSEAEGLQGRFNYGYTF.

The CDR3 is CASSQEGTGPNEQFF. CDR3 coding DNA: TGCGCCAGCAGCCAAGAAGGGACAGGGCCCAATGAGCAGTTCTTC. The chain has TRBV4-1 and TRBJ2-1; TRBD1 matches at 9 bases. Germline V CDR1 and CDR2: MGHRA, YSYEKL. The CDR3 extends over 15 amino acids. Trimming cost V 0 bases and J 6 bases; bases outside gene matches: 3.

The chain combines TRBV5-6 with TRBJ2-2, with D uncertain. CDR3 size: 14 residues. V shed 0 bases and J shed 0 bases, with 3 bases lying between them. From germline, CDR1 is SGHDT and CDR2 YYEEEE. As DNA, the CDR3 is TGTGCCAGCAGCTTGGTAGCGAACACCGGGGAGCTGTTTTTT. This encodes CASSLVANTGELFF.

This sequence joins TRBV7-9 and TRBJ2-7; D possibly corresponds to TRBD1 (5 bases). Per the germline V gene, CDR1 is SEHNR and CDR2 is FQNEAQ (reference sequence). The CDR3 covers 16 residues. The V and J ends lost 10 bases and 2 bases respectively, with 24 bases between them. As DNA, the CDR3 is TGTGCCATCACCACCACGGACACCCATACGACCTACGAGCAGTACGTC. As protein: CAITTTDTHTTYEQYV.

This clonotype was seen more than once but under ten times. The CDR3: CASSIWPDSNQPQHF. CDR3 nucleotide sequence: TGTGCCAGTAGTATATGGCCCGATAGCAATCAGCCCCAGCATTTT. This chain uses TRBV19 with TRBJ1-5; D not certain. This CDR3 has 15 residues. The V gene lost 2 bases and the J gene lost 0 bases, with 8 bases spanning the gap. Germline CDR1 is LNHDA and CDR2 is SQIVND (reference sequence).

Written as DNA, the CDR3 is TGCAGTGCTAGAGATCACCCTGGGGCTAATGAAAAACTGTTTTTT. The encoded protein is CSARDHPGANEKLFF. The chain uses TRBV20-1 and TRBJ1-4, with D unresolved. CDR1 and CDR2 (germline): DFQATT, SNEGSKA (reference sequence). V lost 0 bases, J lost 3 bases, and 11 bases lay in between. The CDR3 totals 15 residues.

This clonotype came up a few times. The V and J genes are TRBV7-2 and TRBJ2-1, with 12 positions matching TRBD2. The CDR3 runs 17 residues. V dropped 1 base and J dropped 9; count of bases not matched to a gene: 10. Germline loops: CDR1 SGHTA, CDR2 FQGNSA. DNA for the CDR3: TGTGCCAGCAGCTTAGTCAAGGCTAGCGGGGGGGCCATTGAGCAGTTCTTC. Translating gives CASSLVKASGGAIEQFF.

The CDR3 DNA reads as TGTGCCAGCAGCGCCCTGGGAAAGGAGCAGTTCTTC. Protein sequence: CASSALGKEQFF. This chain links TRBV11-2 with TRBJ2-1; D unresolved. The V gene lost 5 bases and the J gene lost 10 bases, with 12 bases spanning the gap. The CDR3 loop spans 12 amino acids. Germline V gene sequence: CDR1 SGHAT, CDR2 FQNNGV.